This T cell receptor beta chain came from a study of shared clonotypes between healthy human individuals. The naive CD8 fraction comprised CD45RO-negative cells positively selected for CCR7 and excluded terminally differentiated effector memory CD45RA+ cells. A word on this clone: Antigen unknown.

Trimming took off 1 base at V and 6 bases at J, with 7 bases between the two ends. From germline, CDR1 is SEHNR and CDR2 FQNEAQ (reference sequence). CDR3 length: 13 residues. Study findings and constraints: Only blood samples were collected, and tissue repertoires likely differ. Lower generation probabilities were found for non-shared clonotypes than for those shared by all four donors.

Every immunoSEQ plate was one replicate of a subset's evenly spread DNA. The repertoire was sequenced with immunoSEQ multiplex PCR; TCRdb's copy has only in-frame clones and lacks some. The sample has around 2.1 million clones, approximately 94% seen once. This chain joins TRBV7-9 and TRBJ1-5; D call uncertain. What was sequenced was naive CD8+ T cells from PBMCs. This sequence was found in a young man in good health. Some clones in this sample may be carry-over from other donors' samples. For the CDR3, the DNA is TGTGCCAGCAGCTTAGACTCCAGTCAGCCCCAGCATTTT. This codes for CASSLDSSQPQHF.